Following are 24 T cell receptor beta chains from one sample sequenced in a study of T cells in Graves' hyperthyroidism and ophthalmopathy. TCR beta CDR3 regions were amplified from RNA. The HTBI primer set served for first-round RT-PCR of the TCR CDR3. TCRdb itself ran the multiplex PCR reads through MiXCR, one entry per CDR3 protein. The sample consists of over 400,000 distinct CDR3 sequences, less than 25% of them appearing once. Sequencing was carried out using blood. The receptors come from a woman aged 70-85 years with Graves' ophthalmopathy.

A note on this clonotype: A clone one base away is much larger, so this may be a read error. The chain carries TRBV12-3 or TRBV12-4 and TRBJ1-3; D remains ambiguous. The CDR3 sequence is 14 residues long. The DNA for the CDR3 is TGTGCCAGCAGTTTGAGCAACTCTAGAAACACCATATATTTT. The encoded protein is CASSLSNSRNTIYF.

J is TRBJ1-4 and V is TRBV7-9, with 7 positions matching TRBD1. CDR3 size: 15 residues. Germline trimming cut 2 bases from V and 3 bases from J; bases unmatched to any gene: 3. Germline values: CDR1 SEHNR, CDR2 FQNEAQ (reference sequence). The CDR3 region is CASSLPTGPNEKLFF. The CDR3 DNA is TGTGCCAGCAGCTTACCGACAGGGCCTAATGAAAAACTGTTTTTT.

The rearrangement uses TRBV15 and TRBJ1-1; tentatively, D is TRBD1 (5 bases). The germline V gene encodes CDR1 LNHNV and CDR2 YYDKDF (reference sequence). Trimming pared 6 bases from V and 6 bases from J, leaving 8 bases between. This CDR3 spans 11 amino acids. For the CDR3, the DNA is TGTGCCACCAGGGGGCGTGCTGAAGCTTTCTTT. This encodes CATRGRAEAFF.

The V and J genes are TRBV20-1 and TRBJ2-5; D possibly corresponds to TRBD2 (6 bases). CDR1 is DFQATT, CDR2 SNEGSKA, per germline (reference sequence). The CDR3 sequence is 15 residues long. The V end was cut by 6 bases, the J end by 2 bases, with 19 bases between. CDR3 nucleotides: TGCAGTGCCCCCCCTGGTAGCGGACCGCAAGAGACCCAGTACTTC. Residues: CSAPPGSGPQETQYF.

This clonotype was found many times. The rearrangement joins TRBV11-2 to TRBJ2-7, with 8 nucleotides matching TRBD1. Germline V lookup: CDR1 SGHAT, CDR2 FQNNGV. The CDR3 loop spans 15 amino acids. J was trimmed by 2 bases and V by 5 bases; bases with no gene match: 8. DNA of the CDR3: TGTGCCAGCAGCGTCGGACAGGGTATTACCTACGAGCAGTACTTC. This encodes CASSVGQGITYEQYF.

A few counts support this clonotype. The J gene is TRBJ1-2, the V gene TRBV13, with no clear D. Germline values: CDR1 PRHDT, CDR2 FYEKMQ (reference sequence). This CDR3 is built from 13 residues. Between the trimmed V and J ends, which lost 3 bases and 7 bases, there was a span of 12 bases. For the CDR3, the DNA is TGTGCCAGCAGCTTGGGCAGGTTGGGTGGCTACACCTTC. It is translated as CASSLGRLGGYTF.

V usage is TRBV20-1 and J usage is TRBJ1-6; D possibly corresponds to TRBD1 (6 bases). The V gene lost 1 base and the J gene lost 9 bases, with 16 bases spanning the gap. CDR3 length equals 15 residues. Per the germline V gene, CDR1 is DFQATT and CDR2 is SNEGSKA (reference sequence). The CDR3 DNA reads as TGCAGTGCTAGAGGCCCTACAGGGCTTGCTTCACCCCTCCACTTT. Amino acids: CSARGPTGLASPLHF.

CDR3 in DNA: TGTGCCAGCAGCGTCGGCCCCGGGACGGGGGAGGAGACCCTCCACTTT. Protein: CASSVGPGTGEETLHF. The chain carries TRBV9 and TRBJ1-6; maybe TRBD1 (5 bases). Germline-derived CDR1 and CDR2 are SGDLS and YYNGEE. V was shortened by 2 bases and J by 14 bases, with 23 bases between the two germline ends. CDR3 length: 16 amino acids.

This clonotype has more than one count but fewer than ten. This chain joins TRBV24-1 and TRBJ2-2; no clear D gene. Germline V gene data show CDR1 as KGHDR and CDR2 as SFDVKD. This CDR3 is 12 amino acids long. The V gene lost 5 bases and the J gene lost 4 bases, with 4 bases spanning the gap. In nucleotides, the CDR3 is TGTGCCACCAGTGGGGGCACCGGGGAGCTGTTTTTT. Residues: CATSGGTGELFF.

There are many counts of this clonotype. In DNA form, the CDR3 reads TGTGCCAGCAGCTTAACCGGGGCCAACACCGGGGAGCTGTTTTTT. It is translated as CASSLTGANTGELFF. This sequence joins TRBV7-3 and TRBJ2-2; D could derive from TRBD1 or TRBD2 (5 bases each). Germline CDR1 is SGHTA and CDR2 is FQGTGA. V was trimmed by 0 bases and J by 2 bases, leaving 7 bases between them. This CDR3 comprises 15 residues.

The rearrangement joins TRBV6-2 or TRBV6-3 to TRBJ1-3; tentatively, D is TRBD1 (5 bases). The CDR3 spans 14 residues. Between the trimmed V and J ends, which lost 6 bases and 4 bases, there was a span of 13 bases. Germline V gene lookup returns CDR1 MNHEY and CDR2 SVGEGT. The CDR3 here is CASRRSGEGNTIYF. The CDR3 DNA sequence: TGTGCCAGCAGACGGTCGGGGGAAGGAAACACCATATATTTT.

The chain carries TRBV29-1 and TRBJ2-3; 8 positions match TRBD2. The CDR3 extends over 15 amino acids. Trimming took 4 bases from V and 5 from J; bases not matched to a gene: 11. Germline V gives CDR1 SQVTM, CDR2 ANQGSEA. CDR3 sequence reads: CSVGARSGRGDTQYF. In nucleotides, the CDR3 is TGCAGCGTTGGGGCCCGGAGCGGGAGAGGAGATACGCAGTATTTT.

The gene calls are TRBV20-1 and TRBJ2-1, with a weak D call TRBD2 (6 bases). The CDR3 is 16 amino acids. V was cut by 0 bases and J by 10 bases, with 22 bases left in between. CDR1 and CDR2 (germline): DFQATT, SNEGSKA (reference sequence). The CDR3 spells CSARDPGSGGVWEQFF. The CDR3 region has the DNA TGCAGTGCTAGAGATCCGGGCTCCGGGGGAGTTTGGGAGCAGTTCTTC.

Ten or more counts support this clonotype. The CDR3 spells CASSTEPTASPLHF. The CDR3 bases are TGTGCCAGCAGCACAGAACCTACCGCTTCACCCCTCCACTTT. The chain uses TRBV7-3 and TRBJ1-6, with D unclear. V lost 5 bases, J lost 9 bases, and 14 bases lay in between. This CDR3 has 14 residues. The germline V gene encodes CDR1 SGHTA and CDR2 FQGTGA.

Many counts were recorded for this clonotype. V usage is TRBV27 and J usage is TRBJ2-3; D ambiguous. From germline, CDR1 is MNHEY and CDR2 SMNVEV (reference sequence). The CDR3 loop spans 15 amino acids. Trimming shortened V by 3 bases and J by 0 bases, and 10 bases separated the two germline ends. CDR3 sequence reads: CASSFYRSSTDTQYF. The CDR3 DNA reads TGTGCCAGCAGTTTTTACAGATCTAGCACAGATACGCAGTATTTT.

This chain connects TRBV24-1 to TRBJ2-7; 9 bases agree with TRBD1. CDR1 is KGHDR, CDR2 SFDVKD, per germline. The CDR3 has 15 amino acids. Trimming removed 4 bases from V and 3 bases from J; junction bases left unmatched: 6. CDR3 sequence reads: CATSDQGQGNYEQYF. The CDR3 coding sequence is TGTGCCACCAGTGACCAGGGACAGGGTAACTACGAGCAGTACTTC.

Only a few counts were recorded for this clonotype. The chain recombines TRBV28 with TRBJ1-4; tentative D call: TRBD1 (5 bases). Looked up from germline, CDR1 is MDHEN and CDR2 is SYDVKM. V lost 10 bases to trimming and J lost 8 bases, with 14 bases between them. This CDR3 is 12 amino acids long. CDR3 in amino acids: CATGAPGEKLFF. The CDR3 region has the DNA TGTGCCACCGGGGCGCCCGGGGAAAAACTGTTTTTT.

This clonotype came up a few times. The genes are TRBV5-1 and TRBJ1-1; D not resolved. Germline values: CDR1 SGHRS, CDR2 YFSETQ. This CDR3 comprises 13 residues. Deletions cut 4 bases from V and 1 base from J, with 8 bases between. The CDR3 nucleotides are TGCGCCAGCAGCAAGGGCCAGAACACTGAAGCTTTCTTT. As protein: CASSKGQNTEAFF. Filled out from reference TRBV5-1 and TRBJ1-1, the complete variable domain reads KAGVTQTPRYLIKTRGQQVTLSCSPISGHRSVSWYQQTPGQGLQFLFEYFSETQRNKGNFPGRFSGRQFSNSRSEMNVSTLELGDSALYLCASSKGQNTEAFFGQGTRLTVV.

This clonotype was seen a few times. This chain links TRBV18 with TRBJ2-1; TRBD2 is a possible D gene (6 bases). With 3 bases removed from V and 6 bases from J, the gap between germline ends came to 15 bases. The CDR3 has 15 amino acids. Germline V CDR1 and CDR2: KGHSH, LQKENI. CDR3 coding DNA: TGTGCCAGCTCACCTCCTGACCTGGGGGGCAATGAGCAGTTCTTC. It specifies CASSPPDLGGNEQFF. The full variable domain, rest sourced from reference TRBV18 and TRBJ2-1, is NAGVMQNPRHLVRRRGQEARLRCSPMKGHSHVYWYRQLPEEGLKFMVYLQKENIIDESGMPKERFSAEFPKEGPSILRIQQVVRGDSAAYFCASSPPDLGGNEQFFGPGTRLTVL.

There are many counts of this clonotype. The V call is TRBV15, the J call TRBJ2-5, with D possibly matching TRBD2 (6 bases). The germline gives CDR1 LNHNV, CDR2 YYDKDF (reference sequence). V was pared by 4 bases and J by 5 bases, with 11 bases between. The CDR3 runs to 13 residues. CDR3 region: CATSINRGETQYF. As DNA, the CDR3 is TGTGCCACCAGCATCAACCGGGGGGAGACCCAGTACTTC.

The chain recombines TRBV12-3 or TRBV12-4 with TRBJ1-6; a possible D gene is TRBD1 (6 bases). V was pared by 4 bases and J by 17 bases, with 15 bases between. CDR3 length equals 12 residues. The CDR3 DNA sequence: TGTGCCAGCAGTTCAGGGAGGGGGGGGGTCCACTTT. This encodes CASSSGRGGVHF.

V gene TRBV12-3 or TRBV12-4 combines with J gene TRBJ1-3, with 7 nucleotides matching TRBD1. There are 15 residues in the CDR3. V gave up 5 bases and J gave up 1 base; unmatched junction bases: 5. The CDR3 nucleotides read TGTGCCAGCAGTCCCCCGACAGGGTCTGGAAACACCATATATTTT. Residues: CASSPPTGSGNTIYF.

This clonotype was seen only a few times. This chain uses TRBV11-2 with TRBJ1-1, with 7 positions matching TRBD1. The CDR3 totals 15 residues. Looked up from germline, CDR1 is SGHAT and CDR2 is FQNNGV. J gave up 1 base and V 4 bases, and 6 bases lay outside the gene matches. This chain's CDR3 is CASSYLTGPNTEAFF. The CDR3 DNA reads TGTGCCAGCAGCTACCTGACAGGGCCGAACACTGAAGCTTTCTTT. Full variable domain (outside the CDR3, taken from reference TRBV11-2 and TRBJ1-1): EAGVAQSPRYKIIEKRQSVAFWCNPISGHATLYWYQQILGQGPKLLIQFQNNGVVDDSQLPKDRFSAERLKGVDSTLKIQPAKLEDSAVYLCASSYLTGPNTEAFFGQGTRLTVV.

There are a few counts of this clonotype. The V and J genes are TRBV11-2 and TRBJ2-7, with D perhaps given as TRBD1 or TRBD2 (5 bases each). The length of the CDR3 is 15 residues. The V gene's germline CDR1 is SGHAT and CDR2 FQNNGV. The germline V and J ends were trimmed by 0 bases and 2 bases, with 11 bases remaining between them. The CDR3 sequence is CASSLDRDAAYEQYF. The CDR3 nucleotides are TGTGCCAGCAGCTTAGATAGGGACGCGGCCTACGAGCAGTACTTC.